These 32 T cell receptor beta chains share one sample of origin, sequenced in a study of T cell repertoires in cytomegalovirus infection. Via MiXCR, TCRdb re-called the reads, giving one row per CDR3 protein. The sample lists fewer than 350,000 distinct CDR3 sequences, about a sixth occurring once. The sequenced sample was PBMCs. The receptors were gathered from a human donor in good health (CMV status not recorded). Some clones in this sample may be carry-over from other donors' samples.

This clonotype has just a few counts. The chain links TRBV5-5 to TRBJ2-2; unclear D gene. V shed 7 bases and J shed 7 bases, with 14 bases lying between them. From germline, CDR1 is SGHKS and CDR2 YYEKEE (reference sequence). This CDR3 is 13 amino acids long. CDR3 DNA sequence: TGTGCCAGCTCCTTGTTAGGTGGCGGGGAGCTGTTTTTT. The encoded protein is CASSLLGGGELFF.

This clonotype was detected only a few times. This sequence joins TRBV2 and TRBJ2-3, with 14 bases lining up with TRBD2. Trimming cost V 1 base and J 6 bases; bases outside gene matches: 3. This CDR3 is built from 16 residues. CDR1 and CDR2 (germline): SNHLY, FYNNEI. The CDR3 DNA reads as TGTGCCAGCAGTGAAGGACTAGCGGGGGGGCTGGATACGCAGTATTTT. It codes for CASSEGLAGGLDTQYF.

This clonotype was counted at least ten times. At one end the junction does not follow the germline gene, possibly because of a read error. The chain has TRBV7-7 and TRBJ2-5, with a tentative D call TRBD2 (6 bases). The CDR3 contains 17 residues. The germline gives CDR1 SSHAT, CDR2 FNYEAQ (reference sequence). In DNA form, the CDR3 reads TGTGCTAGCAGTCGACACCTGCTCACTAGCCCTCAAGAGACCCAGTACTTC. Its protein is CASSRHLLTSPQETQYF.

This clonotype was observed at least ten times. V gene TRBV7-9 combines with J gene TRBJ1-1; a weak D match, TRBD1 (5 bases). CDR3 length: 13 amino acids. Germline V gives CDR1 SEHNR, CDR2 FQNEAQ (reference sequence). V was shortened by 4 bases and J by 1 base, with 7 bases between the two germline ends. The CDR3 here is CASSSGGNTEAFF. In DNA form, the CDR3 reads TGTGCCAGCAGCTCTGGGGGGAACACTGAAGCTTTCTTT.

This clonotype was recorded a few times. V gene TRBV2 combines with J gene TRBJ2-5, with 8 positions matching TRBD1. CDR1 and CDR2 (germline): SNHLY, FYNNEI. With 10 bases clipped from V and 6 bases from J, the junction kept 7 bases outside the gene matches. There are 12 residues in the CDR3. The CDR3, as DNA: TGTGCCACCCAGGACAGGGTGAAGACCCAGTACTTC. This translates into CATQDRVKTQYF.

This clonotype was observed a handful of times. Here the CDR3 reads CASSEGQGEGTEAFF. CDR3 coding DNA: TGTGCCAGCAGTGAAGGACAGGGGGAGGGCACTGAAGCTTTCTTT. This sequence joins TRBV2 and TRBJ1-1; 9 nucleotides agree with TRBD1. Germline assignment: CDR1 SNHLY and CDR2 FYNNEI. V shed 1 base, J shed 4 bases, and the junction held 4 bases outside the gene matches. The CDR3 has 15 amino acids. Full variable domain (missing parts from reference TRBV2 and TRBJ1-1): EPEVTQTPSHQVTQMGQEVILRCVPISNHLYFYWYRQILGQKVEFLVSFYNNEISEKSEIFDDQFSVERPDGSNFTLKIRSTKLEDSAMYFCASSEGQGEGTEAFFGQGTRLTVV.

This clonotype was observed at least ten times. This sequence joins TRBV7-8 and TRBJ1-6, with D possibly TRBD1 on 5 matching bases. Trimming cost V 2 bases and J 2 bases, with 7 bases left between them. In germline, CDR1 is SGHVS, CDR2 FQNEAQ. This CDR3 region has 15 residues. CDR3: CASSLRGPYNSPLHF. The CDR3, as DNA: TGTGCCAGCAGCTTAAGGGGCCCCTATAATTCACCCCTCCACTTT. Combining the CDR3 with reference TRBV7-8 and TRBJ1-6 gives the whole variable domain GAGVSQSPRYKVAKRGQDVALRCDPISGHVSLFWYQQALGQGPEFLTYFQNEAQLDKSGLPSDRFFAERPEGSVSTLKIQRTQQEDSAVYLCASSLRGPYNSPLHFGNGTRLTVT.

This clonotype was counted a few times. A junction boundary mismatches the germline segment, possibly from a read error. The rearrangement uses TRBV15 and TRBJ1-3; unclear D gene. The CDR3 sequence is 12 residues long. Germline CDR1 is LNHNV and CDR2 is YYDKDF (reference sequence). This CDR3 reads CATSTWGNTIYF. CDR3 bases: TGTGCCACGAGCACCTGGGGAAACACCATATATTTT.

This chain joins TRBV20-1 and TRBJ2-5; 10 bases line up with TRBD2. This CDR3 is built from 13 residues. CDR1 and CDR2 (germline): DFQATT, SNEGSKA (reference sequence). The CDR3 reads CSQLAGRGETQYF. For the CDR3, the DNA is TGCAGCCAACTAGCGGGGAGGGGAGAGACCCAGTACTTC.

This clonotype appeared a few times. The chain links TRBV27 to TRBJ1-2, with no clear D. The CDR3 consists of 14 residues. V lost 4 bases, J lost 7 bases, and 16 bases lay in between. Germline values: CDR1 MNHEY, CDR2 SMNVEV (reference sequence). The CDR3 here is CASSSETENAGYTF. DNA of the CDR3: TGTGCCAGCAGTTCGGAGACTGAGAATGCTGGCTACACCTTC.

This clonotype was seen ten or more times. This rearrangement joins TRBV7-2 to TRBJ1-1; 7 nucleotides line up with TRBD1. CDR3 length equals 15 residues. Germline V CDR1 and CDR2: SGHTA, FQGNSA. The junction had 6 bases not matched to a gene; V was cut back by 2 bases and J by 3 bases. DNA of the CDR3: TGTGCCAGCAGCTTATCTGGGACAGCGTACACTGAAGCTTTCTTT. It codes for CASSLSGTAYTEAFF.

This clonotype was observed at least ten times. In nucleotides, the CDR3 is TGTGCCAGCAGCGAGACCAGGGGAAACACCATATATTTT. The encoded protein is CASSETRGNTIYF. The chain is built from TRBV7-8 and TRBJ1-3; D gene uncertain. Trimming stripped 5 bases from V and 4 bases from J, with 9 bases between. CDR1 and CDR2 from the germline V gene are SGHVS and FQNEAQ. There are 13 residues in the CDR3.

A few counts support this clonotype. This chain uses TRBV28 with TRBJ1-1; D unresolved. CDR1 MDHEN and CDR2 SYDVKM come from the germline V gene. This CDR3 is built from 14 residues. V lost 5 bases to trimming and J lost 4 bases, with 14 bases between them. The CDR3 DNA reads TGTGCCAGCAGTGATATCGGAGGAGGCACTGAAGCTTTCTTT. As protein: CASSDIGGGTEAFF.

The chain employs TRBV25-1 and TRBJ2-1; 15 nucleotides align to TRBD2. Germline-derived CDR1 and CDR2 are MGHDK and SYGVNS. The CDR3 is 18 amino acids. J lost 10 bases, V lost 4 bases, and 14 bases had no gene match. CDR3 coding DNA: TGTGCCAGCAGTGGGGGACTAGCGGGGGGTTGGAGGTCCCAAGAGCAGTTCTTC. Its protein is CASSGGLAGGWRSQEQFF.

J is TRBJ2-7 and V is TRBV11-3; TRBD1 agrees at 11 bases. Unmatched junction bases numbered 8, after V lost 4 bases and J lost 3 bases. Germline CDR1 is SGHNT and CDR2 is YENEEA. This CDR3 has 16 residues. The CDR3 here is CASSSPGQGAYYEQYF. CDR3 DNA sequence: TGTGCCAGCAGCTCACCTGGACAGGGGGCCTACTACGAGCAGTACTTC.

The sample holds many counts of this clonotype. The chain uses TRBV10-3 and TRBJ1-2; D is uncertain. Trimming stripped 6 bases from V and 3 bases from J, with 11 bases between. The CDR3 spans 13 residues. CDR1 and CDR2 (germline): ENHRY, SYGVKD. The chain's CDR3 is CAISSGGDYGYTF. The CDR3 nucleotides read TGTGCCATCAGCTCGGGTGGCGACTATGGCTACACCTTC.

This clonotype came up many times. This rearrangement joins TRBV7-8 to TRBJ1-6; 9 nucleotides line up with TRBD1. CDR1 SGHVS and CDR2 FQNEAQ come from the germline V gene. Trimming took 5 bases from V and 3 from J; bases not matched to a gene: 14. The CDR3 has 19 amino acids. This CDR3 reads CASSIYPGQGTDYNSPLHF. As DNA, the CDR3 is TGTGCCAGCAGCATTTACCCGGGACAGGGAACGGACTATAATTCACCCCTCCACTTT.

A few counts support this clonotype. The CDR3 DNA reads as TGTGCCAGCAGGCTAAACAGGGACGAGCAGTACTTC. It encodes CASRLNRDEQYF. The chain employs TRBV28 and TRBJ2-7; tentatively, D is TRBD1 (6 bases). This CDR3 contains 12 residues. Trimming removed 6 bases at V and 5 bases at J, with 11 bases between. Germline values: CDR1 MDHEN, CDR2 SYDVKM.

This clonotype was seen at least ten times. The chain employs TRBV4-2 and TRBJ1-6, with 8 bases lining up with TRBD1. The CDR3 runs 16 residues. In germline, CDR1 is LGHNA, CDR2 YNFKEQ. Trimming took 2 bases from V and 4 from J; bases not matched to a gene: 4. The CDR3 loop reads CASSQTTGGYNSPLHF. CDR3 bases: TGTGCCAGCAGCCAAACTACAGGGGGGTATAATTCACCCCTCCACTTT.

This clonotype showed up many times. V gene TRBV7-2 combines with J gene TRBJ1-2, with D perhaps TRBD1 (5 bases). The ends were cut back, 2 bases at V and 0 bases at J, with 10 bases in the middle. The CDR3 is made up of 15 amino acids. CDR1 and CDR2 (germline): SGHTA, FQGNSA. The CDR3 sequence is CASSLLTVPNYGYTF. In DNA form, the CDR3 reads TGTGCCAGCAGCTTATTGACAGTACCTAACTATGGCTACACCTTC.

This clonotype was found many times. The chain uses TRBV7-2 and TRBJ2-7; TRBD1 aligns across 7 bases. CDR3 length equals 15 residues. The junction had 6 bases not matched to a gene; V was cut back by 1 base and J by 3 bases. The germline gives CDR1 SGHTA, CDR2 FQGNSA. The DNA for the CDR3 is TGTGCCAGCAGCTTAGATAGGGGACAGAACTACGAGCAGTACTTC. This sequence encodes CASSLDRGQNYEQYF.

This clonotype has ten or more counts. The chain combines TRBV15 with TRBJ1-4; a weak D match, TRBD1 (5 bases). The CDR3 contains 16 residues. The V gene's germline CDR1 is LNHNV and CDR2 YYDKDF (reference sequence). V dropped 0 bases and J dropped 5 bases, with 13 bases sitting between them. The CDR3, as DNA: TGTGCCACCAGCAGAGAGAGGAGGGGCCAGAATGAAAAACTGTTTTTT. The encoded protein is CATSRERRGQNEKLFF.

This clonotype was counted ten times or more. The V and J genes are TRBV5-1 and TRBJ1-5; D is uncertain. The V gene lost 1 base and the J gene lost 3 bases, with 11 bases spanning the gap. Germline V gives CDR1 SGHRS, CDR2 YFSETQ. The CDR3 has 15 amino acids. The CDR3 DNA sequence: TGCGCCAGCAGCTTGACCCCTGCATCCAATCAGCCCCAGCATTTT. Residues: CASSLTPASNQPQHF.

This clonotype has ten or more counts. The CDR3 DNA is TGTGCCAGCAGCTTCCGACTCGGCCCAGATACGCAGTATTTT. It is translated as CASSFRLGPDTQYF. This chain joins TRBV7-8 and TRBJ2-3; D unclear. The V gene lost 3 bases and the J gene lost 4 bases, with 11 bases spanning the gap. Germline V CDR1 and CDR2: SGHVS, FQNEAQ. This CDR3 region has 14 residues. Looking up the rest from reference TRBV7-8 and TRBJ2-3 gives the full variable domain: GAGVSQSPRYKVAKRGQDVALRCDPISGHVSLFWYQQALGQGPEFLTYFQNEAQLDKSGLPSDRFFAERPEGSVSTLKIQRTQQEDSAVYLCASSFRLGPDTQYFGPGTRLTVL.

Many counts were recorded for this clonotype. The V gene is TRBV7-6, the J gene TRBJ2-3; 7 bases are a match to TRBD2. Germline trimming cut 2 bases from V and 2 bases from J; bases unmatched to any gene: 10. From germline, CDR1 is SGHVS and CDR2 FNYEAQ. CDR3 length: 17 residues. CDR3 nucleotides: TGTGCCAGCAGCTTACGTAGTCAGCGGGACTACACAGATACGCAGTATTTT. Translation: CASSLRSQRDYTDTQYF.

The chain employs TRBV25-1 and TRBJ1-2; TRBD1 agrees at 9 bases. The V and J ends lost 3 bases and 10 bases, in that order; junction bases with no gene match: 12. Germline V gene data show CDR1 as MGHDK and CDR2 as SYGVNS. This CDR3 is 15 amino acids long. DNA for the CDR3: TGTGCCAGCAGTGAGGACAGGGGTTTCCCCTATCACTACACCTTC. Translated, it gives CASSEDRGFPYHYTF.

This clonotype was seen many times. The rearrangement links TRBV4-2 to TRBJ2-7, with D unclear. V was clipped by 0 bases and J by 3 bases, with 3 bases between them. CDR1 LGHNA and CDR2 YNFKEQ come from the germline V gene. The CDR3 covers 12 residues. The CDR3 DNA follows: TGTGCCAGCAGCCAAGACAGCTACGAGCAGTACTTC. Its translation: CASSQDSYEQYF.

This clonotype showed up many times. The genes are TRBV7-2 and TRBJ2-2, with D hard to call. Trimming left V 2 bases short and J 0 bases short, with 7 bases between. The germline gives CDR1 SGHTA, CDR2 FQGNSA. This CDR3 has 15 amino acids. The CDR3 loop is CASSLSLANTGELFF. CDR3 coding DNA: TGTGCCAGCAGCTTATCCCTCGCGAACACCGGGGAGCTGTTTTTT.

The V gene is TRBV12-3 or TRBV12-4, the J gene TRBJ1-1, with D possibly being TRBD1 (6 bases). This CDR3 contains 12 residues. The V and J ends lost 6 bases and 5 bases respectively, with 10 bases between them. The CDR3 loop is CASRQQGTEAFF. CDR3 nucleotides: TGTGCCAGCAGGCAGCAGGGGACTGAAGCTTTCTTT.

This clonotype was counted many times. The gene calls are TRBV4-3 and TRBJ1-2; D is unresolved. CDR3 length: 16 residues. Germline CDR1 is LGHNA and CDR2 is YSLEER. The V end was cut by 1 base, the J end by 4 bases, with 16 bases between. The CDR3 loop is CASSQVLYPDPYGYTF. The CDR3 DNA reads TGCGCCAGCAGCCAAGTTCTTTATCCGGACCCCTATGGCTACACCTTC.

This clonotype was observed at least ten times. V gene TRBV25-1 combines with J gene TRBJ2-3, with D possibly being TRBD2 (6 bases). This CDR3 has 14 residues. V gave up 7 bases and J gave up 0 bases, with 11 bases separating them. Germline V lookup: CDR1 MGHDK, CDR2 SYGVNS. The CDR3 nucleotides read TGTGCCAGCACTAGCGCCCTAAGCACAGATACGCAGTATTTT. It yields the protein CASTSALSTDTQYF.

As DNA, the CDR3 is TGCAGTGCTAGAGATCATGGCAGGGGGTTCGATGGCTACACCTTC. Translated: CSARDHGRGFDGYTF. The chain employs TRBV20-1 and TRBJ1-2; 7 positions agree with TRBD1. The germline V gene has CDR1 DFQATT and CDR2 SNEGSKA (reference sequence). The CDR3 is 15 residues long. V gave up 0 bases and J gave up 6 bases; unmatched junction bases: 10.